The 11 T cell receptor beta chains below all came from one sample that was sequenced in a study of neurological immune-mediated disorders. TCRdb reanalysed the 5' RACE reads using MiXCR and keeps one entry per CDR3 protein. Of about 46,000 distinct CDR3 sequences listed, around 4% are singletons. Sequencing was carried out using PBMCs. These receptors were taken from a woman aged 55-70 years with multiple sclerosis.

This clonotype was observed at least ten times. The V gene is TRBV19, the J gene TRBJ1-1; 7 bases map to TRBD1. Germline CDR1 LNHDA, CDR2 SQIVND (reference sequence). With 5 bases clipped from V and 0 bases from J, the junction kept 6 bases outside the gene matches. The length of the CDR3 is 15 residues. CDR3 amino acids: CASSAQQGMNTEAFF. In nucleotides, the CDR3 is TGTGCCAGTAGTGCCCAACAGGGGATGAACACTGAAGCTTTCTTT. Combining the CDR3 with reference TRBV19 and TRBJ1-1 gives the whole variable domain DGGITQSPKYLFRKEGQNVTLSCEQNLNHDAMYWYRQDPGQGLRLIYYSQIVNDFQKGDIAEGYSVSREKKESFPLTVTSAQKNPTAFYLCASSAQQGMNTEAFFGQGTRLTVV.

V is TRBV7-2 and J is TRBJ2-5; 10 nucleotides agree with TRBD2. J lost 4 bases, V lost 3 bases, and 2 bases had no gene match. The germline V gene has CDR1 SGHTA and CDR2 FQGNSA. This CDR3 has 14 residues. CDR3 DNA: TGTGCCAGCAGCTTTAGCGGGGGGACAGAGACCCAGTACTTC. Translation: CASSFSGGTETQYF.

CDR3 in amino acids: CASSPDRRDYGYTF. The CDR3 region has the DNA TGCGCCAGCAGCCCGGACCGGAGGGACTATGGCTACACCTTC. The rearrangement uses TRBV5-1 and TRBJ1-2; D call uncertain. This CDR3 region has 14 residues. The germline gives CDR1 SGHRS, CDR2 YFSETQ. Trimming took 4 bases from V and 3 from J, leaving 13 bases between them.

This clonotype was seen a few times. The DNA of the CDR3 is TGCAGTGCTAGCTCGCCGGGGGGTTTAGGGAACTTCCTCCCCTACAATGAGCAGTTCTTC. Translating it yields CSASSPGGLGNFLPYNEQFF. This sequence joins TRBV20-1 and TRBJ2-1; 7 nucleotides align to TRBD2. The CDR3 contains 20 residues. Germline V gives CDR1 DFQATT, CDR2 SNEGSKA (reference sequence). V dropped 3 bases and J dropped 2; count of bases not matched to a gene: 22.

In this sample, this clonotype turned up many times. V gene TRBV23-1 combines with J gene TRBJ2-7; 9 nucleotides match TRBD1. TRBV23-1 is given ORF status, its function remaining uncertain. Unmatched junction bases numbered 11, after V lost 2 bases and J lost 9 bases. The CDR3 totals 15 residues. Here the CDR3 reads CASSQTTGGSYVQYV. As DNA, the CDR3 is TGCGCCAGCAGTCAAACGACAGGGGGATCCTATGTGCAGTACGTC.

This clonotype was seen more than once but under ten times. The chain recombines TRBV7-2 with TRBJ2-2, with unresolved D. CDR1 and CDR2 from the germline V gene are SGHTA and FQGNSA. V was trimmed by 5 bases and J by 0 bases, leaving 13 bases between them. This CDR3 region has 16 residues. The CDR3 nucleotides read TGTGCCAGCAGCCCCGAAGGACGTACGAACACCGGGGAGCTGTTTTTT. It encodes CASSPEGRTNTGELFF.

This clonotype was observed a handful of times. The chain carries TRBV2 and TRBJ1-2, with 10 bases that match TRBD1. The CDR3 extends over 15 amino acids. The germline CDR1 and CDR2 sequences are SNHLY and FYNNEI. The V gene end was trimmed by 4 bases and the J gene end by 4 bases; junction bases not matched to a gene: 6. Here the CDR3 DNA reads TGTGCCAGCAGTGGGACAGGGGGTGCCCTCTATGGCTACACCTTC. This codes for CASSGTGGALYGYTF. Supplemented by reference TRBV2 and TRBJ1-2, the full variable domain reads EPEVTQTPSHQVTQMGQEVILRCVPISNHLYFYWYRQILGQKVEFLVSFYNNEISEKSEIFDDQFSVERPDGSNFTLKIRSTKLEDSAMYFCASSGTGGALYGYTFGSGTRLTVV.

This clonotype was seen at least ten times. This rearrangement joins TRBV12-3 or TRBV12-4 to TRBJ1-2; TRBD1 aligns across 8 bases. CDR3 length: 13 residues. After removal of 5 bases from V and 7 bases from J, the junction contained 6 bases not matched to a gene. The CDR3 spells CASSIDRGRGYTF. For the CDR3, the DNA is TGTGCCAGCAGTATCGACAGGGGTCGTGGCTACACCTTC.

This clonotype showed up many times. V usage is TRBV20-1 and J usage is TRBJ2-4, with D unclear. The CDR3 is 16 residues long. Germline values: CDR1 DFQATT, CDR2 SNEGSKA (reference sequence). Trimming removed 5 bases at V and 0 bases at J, with 17 bases between. DNA of the CDR3: TGCAGTGCTGGGCTCCCCCGGGTACTAGCCAAAAACATTCAGTACTTC. It encodes CSAGLPRVLAKNIQYF.

This clonotype was counted between two and nine times. With a much larger clone just one base away, this may be a read error. The chain combines TRBV29-1 with TRBJ2-7; D unclear. CDR1 and CDR2 from the germline V gene are SQVTM and ANQGSEA. The V gene lost 0 bases and the J gene lost 7 bases, with 7 bases spanning the gap. This CDR3 has 11 amino acids. CDR3: CSVEEVEEQYF. DNA for the CDR3: TGCAGCGTTGAAGAAGTGGAAGAGCAGTACTTC.

This clonotype was detected many times. The J gene is TRBJ1-4, the V gene TRBV29-1; D not resolved. The CDR3 has 13 amino acids. Trimming removed 1 base from V and 5 bases from J, with 8 bases in between. Germline loops: CDR1 SQVTM, CDR2 ANQGSEA. CDR3 region: CSVEGTRNEKLFF. As DNA, the CDR3 is TGCAGCGTTGAAGGTACCCGAAATGAAAAACTGTTTTTT.